Listed below are T cell receptor beta chains from one sample, sequenced in a study of T cells in Graves' hyperthyroidism and ophthalmopathy. TCRdb reanalysed the multiplex PCR reads using MiXCR and keeps one entry per CDR3 protein. This sample yields more than 500,000 distinct CDR3 sequences, of which about 15% are seen a single time; 4% to 5.5% belongs to the top ten. Sequencing used blood. The receptors were sampled from a middle-aged woman with Graves' ophthalmopathy. Both conserved end residues are part of each CDR3.

len,v_gene,j_gene,CDR3aa
14,TRBV6-2/TRBV6-3,TRBJ2-7,CASTAGGGSYEQYF
15,TRBV20-1,TRBJ1-1,CSASLPGTGNTEAFF
13,TRBV20-1,TRBJ1-3,CSARKTGRNTIYF
14,TRBV28,TRBJ2-5,CASSPTGRQETQYF
18,TRBV12-3/TRBV12-4,TRBJ2-5,CASRSRLAGGSYGETQYF
11,TRBV20-1,TRBJ2-7,CSVVSSYEQYF
16,TRBV18,TRBJ2-5,CASSPSLTGGRETQYF
15,TRBV20-1,TRBJ2-7,CSARDLREETYEQYF
17,TRBV2,TRBJ2-4,CASTPQQLAVAKNIQYF
15,TRBV20-1,TRBJ1-2,CSARAGQRPNYGYTF
15,TRBV7-9,TRBJ1-2,CASSPRDIRNYGYTF
13,TRBV20-1,TRBJ2-7,CSAPIRSSYEQYF
12,TRBV28,TRBJ2-5,CASRGLVETQYF
14,TRBV11-3,TRBJ2-5,CASTLPGDQETQYF
12,TRBV30,TRBJ1-1,CAWSTAWTEAFF
12,TRBV28,TRBJ2-7,CASRDPTYEQYF
13,TRBV29-1,TRBJ1-5,CSVEDNSNQPQHF
13,TRBV12-3/TRBV12-4,TRBJ1-1,CASSSGPGGEAFF
13,TRBV12-3/TRBV12-4,TRBJ2-3,CASRYSGGDTQYF
14,TRBV14,TRBJ2-7,CASSHHGGGYEQYF
14,TRBV9,TRBJ2-7,CASSVEAFSYEQYF
15,TRBV7-9,TRBJ1-5,CASSLTGAGISPQHF
13,TRBV7-8,TRBJ2-2,CASSPTKTGELFF
14,TRBV28,TRBJ1-2,CASSHGQGNYGYTF
13,TRBV2,TRBJ2-7,CASMRDSSYEQYF
14,TRBV20-1,TRBJ1-2,CSASLGALSYGYTF
15,TRBV27,TRBJ1-2,CASSSGPLKTVGYTF
13,TRBV12-3/TRBV12-4,TRBJ1-5,CATGDIPNQPLHF